This TCR beta chain was sequenced for a study of identical twins. Note on this clonotype: Antigen: not known. The junction and the germline gene differ at one end; a read error may be behind it.

A single record per CDR3 protein comes from TCRdb applying MiXCR to the 5' RACE reads. Seen here are around 1.7 million distinct CDR3 sequences, less than 40% observed once, and the top ten hold around 0.25%. Points from the study as a whole: Invariant populations such as MAIT and iNKT cells could partly muddle zero-insertion analyses.

Germline V gene sequence: CDR1 MNHEY, CDR2 SVGEGT. The CDR3 spans 16 residues. The chain has TRBV6-2 or TRBV6-3 and TRBJ2-4, with TRBD1 matching over 9 bases. Sequenced material: cord blood. The TCR was taken from a newborn girl in good health. CDR3 amino acids: CASSYRTGEANNIQYF. The CDR3 DNA reads as TGTGCCAGCAGTTACAGGACAGGGGAAGCCAATAACATTCAGTACTTC.